This T cell receptor beta chain was recovered during a study of regulatory T cells in long-lasting Graves disease. Whole-study results and caveats: Whereas new patients shared 966 public clonotypes, persistent patients shared more, at 2,500 to 3,500.

In this sample, this clonotype turned up a few times. Its antigen is unknown. Time point meaning: newly diagnosed GD, antithyroid drugs for less than 3 months. After RNA was extracted from PBMCs, the TCR library was made from it. Trimming left V 0 bases short and J 2 bases short, with 6 bases between. Germline CDR1 and CDR2: SGHRS and YFSETQ. CDR3 length: 14 residues. HTBI primers from iRepertoire and Arm-PCR of CDR3 regions yielded the TCR beta libraries. TCRdb independently ran MiXCR on the multiplex PCR reads; one entry per CDR3 protein. Of around 460,000 distinct CDR3 sequences listed, less than 15% are singletons. The sample also formed part of further work on T cells in Graves' hyperthyroidism and ophthalmopathy.

This TCR was sampled from a woman aged 50 to 60 with Graves disease. The V call is TRBV5-1, the J call TRBJ1-5; D is undetermined. Specimen: peripheral blood mononuclear cells (PBMCs), collected at new diagnosis, from a patient treated with antithyroid drugs. The CDR3 sequence is CASSLGAGNQPQHF. Here the CDR3 DNA reads TGCGCCAGCAGCTTGGGTGCTGGCAATCAGCCCCAGCATTTT.